The rows below give T cell receptor beta chains drawn from one sample of a study of monozygotic twins with inflammatory bowel disease. Following a re-call of the 5' RACE reads, TCRdb has one entry per CDR3 protein and lacks DNA. This listing includes about 110,000 distinct CDR3 sequences. Sequenced input: blood. The receptors here all came from a human donor with ulcerative colitis or Crohn's disease, or a healthy co-twin of an affected twin (not recorded which). CDR3s include the opening cysteine and the closing phenylalanine or tryptophan. The order of the fields is J gene, V gene, CDR3 protein.

>TRBJ2-1|TRBV12-3/TRBV12-4
CASTTGDEQFF
>TRBJ1-5|TRBV15
CATSRDAGYSNQPQHF
>TRBJ2-7|TRBV5-1
CASRLGVQGWYEQYF
>TRBJ2-1|TRBV18
CASSPLWASAYNEQFF
>TRBJ1-1|TRBV4-2
CASSHLDRANTEAFF
>TRBJ2-7|TRBV15
CATSRDRGTYSYEQYF
>TRBJ2-1|TRBV28
CASSFPKARGIGSYNNEQFF
>TRBJ2-3|TRBV27
CASIGQGSPDTQYF
>TRBJ1-1|TRBV5-5
CVSRDRGMNTEAFF
>TRBJ2-3|TRBV12-3/TRBV12-4
CASIPRGGWEDTQYF
>TRBJ1-1|TRBV3-1
CASSLTGPGEAFF
>TRBJ2-1|TRBV19
CASSIGAGGGGYNEQFF
>TRBJ1-2|TRBV27
CASRPGTMSGYTF
>TRBJ1-4|TRBV5-1
CASGREWAHEKLFF
>TRBJ2-2|TRBV24-1
CATSDPRGGGELFF
>TRBJ2-7|TRBV5-1
CASSASWQKIYEQYF
>TRBJ2-7|TRBV28
CASSVLSYEQYF
>TRBJ2-3|TRBV5-1
CASSLTSVTDTQYF
>TRBJ2-3|TRBV10-3
CAISDLGREVTDTQYF
>TRBJ2-2|TRBV7-9
CASSLTAGTGELFF
>TRBJ1-5|TRBV15
CATSRDGQEGQPQHF
>TRBJ1-1|TRBV3-1
CASSRGGTTTEAFF
>TRBJ2-2|TRBV11-2
CASSLVGTSGIANTGELFF
>TRBJ2-1|TRBV12-3/TRBV12-4
CASSLSGTYYNEQFF
>TRBJ2-7|TRBV27
CASSLMAVSEQYF
>TRBJ1-5|TRBV7-2
CASSFTGGDYQPQHF
>TRBJ2-7|TRBV6-1
CATLRGGSTSYEQYF
>TRBJ1-5|TRBV4-1
CASSQDQGVQPQHF
>TRBJ2-2|TRBV7-6
CASSLGSTNTGELFF
>TRBJ1-5|TRBV29-1
CSAGGTGGQPQHF
>TRBJ1-5|TRBV7-8
CASSFSALDDQPQHF
>TRBJ2-1|TRBV11-1
CASSSPGTPNNEQFF
>TRBJ2-3|TRBV7-2
CASSFTLTDTQYF
>TRBJ2-7|TRBV7-8
CASSLARGLAYEQYF
>TRBJ2-3|TRBV7-2
CASSFARITDTQYF
>TRBJ2-3|TRBV12-3/TRBV12-4
CASSLIARGLQTTDTQYF
>TRBJ2-3|TRBV5-6
CASSSVWGDTQYF
>TRBJ2-4|TRBV12-3/TRBV12-4
CASSLGRATVAKNIQYF
>TRBJ2-3|TRBV10-3
CAISESVSTDTQYF
>TRBJ1-5|TRBV10-3
CAISDAFAISNQPQHF
>TRBJ2-5|TRBV28
CASSPWGAAQYF
>TRBJ2-5|TRBV9
CASSRTSGSGETQYF
>TRBJ2-2|TRBV5-4
CASSSPAVANSGELFF
>TRBJ2-4|TRBV28
CASSSLPRTSGGRRYF
>TRBJ2-4|TRBV19
CASSGGNKNIQYF
>TRBJ2-7|TRBV6-1
CASSLAAGGAYEQYF
>TRBJ2-1|TRBV28
CASSFRNYNEQFF
>TRBJ2-3|TRBV7-6
CASISRQGTGAGTQYF
>TRBJ1-5|TRBV19
CASSLSRPSNQPQHF
>TRBJ2-1|TRBV7-6
CASSLDTGDPEQFF